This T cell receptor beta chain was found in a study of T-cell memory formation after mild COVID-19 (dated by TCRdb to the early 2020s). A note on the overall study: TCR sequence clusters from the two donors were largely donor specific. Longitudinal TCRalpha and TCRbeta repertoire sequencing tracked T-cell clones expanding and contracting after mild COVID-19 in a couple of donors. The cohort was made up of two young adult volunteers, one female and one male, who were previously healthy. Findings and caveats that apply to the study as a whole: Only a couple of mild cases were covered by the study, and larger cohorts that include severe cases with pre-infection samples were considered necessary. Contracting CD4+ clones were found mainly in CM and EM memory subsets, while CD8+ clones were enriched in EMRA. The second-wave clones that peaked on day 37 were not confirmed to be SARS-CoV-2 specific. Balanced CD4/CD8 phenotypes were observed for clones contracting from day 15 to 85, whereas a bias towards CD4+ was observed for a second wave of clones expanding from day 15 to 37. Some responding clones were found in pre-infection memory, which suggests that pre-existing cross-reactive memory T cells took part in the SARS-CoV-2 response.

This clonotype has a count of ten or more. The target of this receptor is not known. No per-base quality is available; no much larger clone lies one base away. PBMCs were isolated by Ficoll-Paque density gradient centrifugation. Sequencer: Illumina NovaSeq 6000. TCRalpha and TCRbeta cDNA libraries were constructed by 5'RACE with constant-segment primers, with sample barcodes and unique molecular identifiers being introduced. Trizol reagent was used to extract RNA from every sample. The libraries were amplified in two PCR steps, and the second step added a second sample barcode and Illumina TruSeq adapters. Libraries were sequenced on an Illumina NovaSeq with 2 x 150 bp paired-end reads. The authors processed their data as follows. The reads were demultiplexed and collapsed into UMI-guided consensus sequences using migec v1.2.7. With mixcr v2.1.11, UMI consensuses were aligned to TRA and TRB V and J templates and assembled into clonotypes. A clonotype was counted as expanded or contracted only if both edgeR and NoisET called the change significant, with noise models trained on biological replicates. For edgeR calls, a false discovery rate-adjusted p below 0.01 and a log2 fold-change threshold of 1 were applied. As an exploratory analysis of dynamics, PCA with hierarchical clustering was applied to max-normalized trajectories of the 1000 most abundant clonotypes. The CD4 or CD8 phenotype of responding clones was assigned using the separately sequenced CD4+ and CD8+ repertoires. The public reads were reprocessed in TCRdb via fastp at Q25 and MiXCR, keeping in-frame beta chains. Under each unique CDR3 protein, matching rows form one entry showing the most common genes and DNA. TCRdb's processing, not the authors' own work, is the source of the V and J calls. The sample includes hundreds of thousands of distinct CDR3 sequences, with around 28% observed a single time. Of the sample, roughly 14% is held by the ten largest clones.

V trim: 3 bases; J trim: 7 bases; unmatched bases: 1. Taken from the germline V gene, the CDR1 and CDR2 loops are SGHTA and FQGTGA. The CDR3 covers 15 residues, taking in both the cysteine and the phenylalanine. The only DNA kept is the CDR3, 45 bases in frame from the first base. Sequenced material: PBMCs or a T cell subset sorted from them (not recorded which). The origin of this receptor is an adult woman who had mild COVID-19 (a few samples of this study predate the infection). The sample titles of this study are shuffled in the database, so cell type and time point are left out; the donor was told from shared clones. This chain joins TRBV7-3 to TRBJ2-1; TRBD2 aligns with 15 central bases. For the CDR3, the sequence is CASSFGLAGGNEQFF. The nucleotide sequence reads TGTGCCAGCAGCTTCGGACTAGCGGGAGGGAATGAGCAGTTCTTC.